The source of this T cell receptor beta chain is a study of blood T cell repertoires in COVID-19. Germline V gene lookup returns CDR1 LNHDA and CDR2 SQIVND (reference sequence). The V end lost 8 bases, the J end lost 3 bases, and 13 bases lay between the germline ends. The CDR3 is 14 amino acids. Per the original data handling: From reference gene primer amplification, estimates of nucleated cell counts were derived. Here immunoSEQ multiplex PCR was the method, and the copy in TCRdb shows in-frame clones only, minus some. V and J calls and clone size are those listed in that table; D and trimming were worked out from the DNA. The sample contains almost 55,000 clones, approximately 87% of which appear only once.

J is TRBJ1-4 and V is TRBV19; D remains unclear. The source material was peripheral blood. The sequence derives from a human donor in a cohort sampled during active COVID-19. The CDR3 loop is CASQKGAANEKLFF. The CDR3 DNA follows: TGTGCCAGTCAAAAGGGAGCGGCTAATGAAAAACTGTTTTTT. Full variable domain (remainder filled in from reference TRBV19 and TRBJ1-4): DGGITQSPKYLFRKEGQNVTLSCEQNLNHDAMYWYRQDPGQGLRLIYYSQIVNDFQKGDIAEGYSVSREKKESFPLTVTSAQKNPTAFYLCASQKGAANEKLFFGSGTQLSVL.